What follows are 28 T cell receptor beta chains derived from one specimen sequenced in a study of cytomegalovirus exposure and HLA in healthy donors. With 60 Vbeta and 13 Jbeta primers, the PCR was carried out. Sequencing was performed with immunoSEQ multiplex PCR; in TCRdb, only in-frame clones are kept and a portion is missing. The table lists some 130,000 clones, approximately 80% of them singletons. Sequenced: PBMCs. The receptors shown here come from a male donor in good health and CMV-seropositive.

The chain couples TRBV29-1 to TRBJ1-2; D might be TRBD1 (6 bases). In germline, CDR1 is SQVTM, CDR2 ANQGSEA. The CDR3 has 11 amino acids. Trimming pared 7 bases from V and 4 bases from J, leaving 10 bases between. CDR3 residues: CSAAGVYGYTF. CDR3 bases: TGCAGCGCCGCAGGGGTCTATGGCTACACCTTC.

Regarding this clone: Other nucleotide sequences from this sample produce the same CDR3. The rearrangement joins TRBV6-1 to TRBJ1-5, with a tentative D call TRBD1 (5 bases). This CDR3 region has 16 residues. Trimming stripped 0 bases from V and 5 bases from J, with 14 bases between. The germline CDR1 and CDR2 sequences are MNHNS and SASEGT. The CDR3 sequence: CASSEARLDNYQPQHF. The CDR3 nucleotides read TGTGCCAGCAGTGAAGCGCGTTTGGACAATTATCAGCCCCAGCATTTT.

This clone was observed once. The gene calls are TRBV4-2 and TRBJ2-2; the D is unclear. The germline gives CDR1 LGHNA, CDR2 YNFKEQ. With 0 bases removed from V and 4 bases from J, the gap between germline ends came to 9 bases. The CDR3 length is 15 residues. DNA of the CDR3: TGTGCCAGCAGCCAAGATTTGGGCTTCACCGGGGAGCTGTTTTTT. It is translated as CASSQDLGFTGELFF.

CDR3 DNA: TGTGCCAGTGAGGCGTCTCCGGAGACCCAGTACTTC. This gives the protein CASEASPETQYF. The J gene is TRBJ2-5, the V gene TRBV28; no clear D. Trimming took off 9 bases at V and 5 bases at J, with 13 bases between the two ends. Germline-derived CDR1 and CDR2 are MDHEN and SYDVKM. CDR3 length: 12 amino acids. The full variable domain, completed using reference TRBV28 and TRBJ2-5, is DVKVTQSSRYLVKRTGEKVFLECVQDMDHENMFWYRQDPGLGLRLIYFSYDVKMKEKGDIPEGYSVSREKKERFSLILESASTNQTSMYLCASEASPETQYFGPGTRLLVL.

In this sample, this clone turned up a few times. This rearrangement joins TRBV10-3 to TRBJ1-1, with 8 bases that match TRBD1. The ends lost 5 bases at V and 2 bases at J; junction bases unmatched: 1. Germline values: CDR1 ENHRY, CDR2 SYGVKD. This CDR3 is 13 amino acids long. CDR3 nucleotide sequence: TGTGCCATCAGTCAGGGGGCAAACACTGAAGCTTTCTTT. It yields the protein CAISQGANTEAFF.

V gene TRBV7-9 combines with J gene TRBJ1-2; D gene unclear. V gave up 0 bases and J gave up 4 bases, with 9 bases separating them. This CDR3 is built from 14 residues. Germline CDR1 SEHNR, CDR2 FQNEAQ (reference sequence). The CDR3 DNA is TGTGCCAGCAGCTTAGCGGGCAGCCCCTATGGCTACACCTTC. This codes for CASSLAGSPYGYTF.

The chain links TRBV5-4 to TRBJ2-5, with a possible D match to TRBD1 (5 bases). The CDR3 spans 13 residues. Germline V gene data show CDR1 as SGHNT and CDR2 as YYREEE (reference sequence). The V gene lost 0 bases and the J gene lost 3 bases, with 6 bases spanning the gap. This CDR3 is CASSLEGEETQYF. CDR3 nucleotides: TGTGCCAGCAGCTTGGAAGGGGAAGAGACCCAGTACTTC.

The rearrangement uses TRBV7-2 and TRBJ1-2; tentatively, D is TRBD1 (6 bases). Trimming took 5 bases from V and 1 from J, leaving 17 bases between them. Germline assignment: CDR1 SGHTA and CDR2 FQGNSA. The CDR3 length is 16 residues. CDR3 in amino acids: CASSAVGGDLNYGYTF. The DNA for the CDR3 is TGTGCCAGCAGCGCCGTAGGGGGGGACCTTAACTATGGCTACACCTTC. The variable domain in full, with the rest retrieved from reference TRBV7-2 and TRBJ1-2, is GAGVSQSPSNKVTEKGKDVELRCDPISGHTALYWYRQSLGQGLEFLIYFQGNSAPDKSGLPSDRFSAERTGGSVSTLTIQRTQQEDSAVYLCASSAVGGDLNYGYTFGSGTRLTVV.

The table lists this clone with a few counts. The chain links TRBV7-2 to TRBJ2-5; TRBD2 matches at 11 bases. Germline loops: CDR1 SGHTA, CDR2 FQGNSA. There are 17 residues in the CDR3. Losses at the gene ends were 1 base for V and 2 bases for J; bases not matched to a gene: 6. The CDR3: CASSLGLASGRQETQYF. CDR3 nucleotides: TGTGCCAGCAGCTTAGGGTTGGCTAGCGGGAGGCAAGAGACCCAGTACTTC.

The chain is built from TRBV7-3 and TRBJ2-3, with 11 bases fitting TRBD1. The CDR3 contains 16 residues. Germline CDR1 is SGHTA and CDR2 is FQGTGA. The junction had 10 bases not matched to a gene; V was cut back by 5 bases and J by 6 bases. CDR3 sequence (DNA): TGTGCCAGCAGCGCCATGAAGGGACAGGGGGACGATACGCAGTATTTT. Protein product: CASSAMKGQGDDTQYF.

The sample holds one count of this clone. The chain has TRBV9 and TRBJ2-2; 14 nucleotides align to TRBD2. The CDR3 has 18 amino acids. The J segment lost 4 bases and the V segment lost 2 bases, leaving 7 bases of the junction unmatched. The germline CDR1 and CDR2 sequences are SGDLS and YYNGEE. The CDR3 sequence: CASSVTGTSGSLTGELFF. As DNA, the CDR3 is TGTGCCAGCAGCGTTACCGGGACTAGCGGGAGTCTCACCGGGGAGCTGTTTTTT.

The chain combines TRBV5-1 with TRBJ2-3, with D maybe TRBD1 (5 bases). V lost 2 bases, J lost 4 bases, and 20 bases lay in between. Germline CDR1 reads SGHRS; CDR2 reads YFSETQ. This CDR3 comprises 17 residues. As DNA, the CDR3 is TGCGCCAGCAGCTTAATTTCCAGGGCCAATGTATCAGATACGCAGTATTTT. Amino acids: CASSLISRANVSDTQYF.

The V call is TRBV29-1, the J call TRBJ2-5; TRBD1 agrees at 8 bases. This CDR3 region has 13 residues. J was trimmed by 5 bases and V by 3 bases; bases with no gene match: 5. Germline loops: CDR1 SQVTM, CDR2 ANQGSEA. The CDR3 DNA reads as TGCAGCGTTGAGGCAGGGGGCATCGAGACCCAGTACTTC. Its translation: CSVEAGGIETQYF.

The rearrangement joins TRBV27 to TRBJ2-3, with TRBD1 as a possible D gene (6 bases). This CDR3 spans 14 amino acids. V gave up 6 bases and J gave up 2 bases, with 12 bases separating them. Per germline, CDR1 MNHEY and CDR2 SMNVEV (reference sequence). The CDR3 spells CASRVQGYTDTQYF. The CDR3 nucleotides are TGTGCCAGCAGGGTACAGGGTTACACAGATACGCAGTATTTT.

By sample fraction, this clone is medium-sized. The chain employs TRBV6-1 and TRBJ1-3; tentatively, D is TRBD1 (5 bases). CDR3 length equals 16 residues. CDR1 and CDR2 (germline): MNHNS, SASEGT. V lost 3 bases and J lost 2, with 14 bases in between. The CDR3 protein is CASSEDRGSAGNTIYF. CDR3 nucleotide sequence: TGTGCCAGCAGTGAGGATAGGGGATCCGCTGGAAACACCATATATTTT.

The chain joins TRBV10-3 to TRBJ2-3, with TRBD2 matching over 9 bases. The CDR3 runs 14 residues. Per germline, CDR1 ENHRY and CDR2 SYGVKD. V was pared by 7 bases and J by 2 bases, with 4 bases of the junction left unmatched. CDR3 in DNA: TGTGCCATCACGCCTAGCGGGACCACAGATACGCAGTATTTT. It codes for CAITPSGTTDTQYF.

The chain carries TRBV18 and TRBJ1-2; D gene uncertain. CDR3 length: 13 residues. Trimming pared 2 bases from V and 2 bases from J, leaving 6 bases between. In germline, CDR1 is KGHSH, CDR2 LQKENI. The CDR3: CASSPGENYGYTF. CDR3 DNA: TGTGCCAGCTCACCAGGGGAGAACTATGGCTACACCTTC. Supplemented by reference TRBV18 and TRBJ1-2, the full variable domain reads NAGVMQNPRHLVRRRGQEARLRCSPMKGHSHVYWYRQLPEEGLKFMVYLQKENIIDESGMPKERFSAEFPKEGPSILRIQQVVRGDSAAYFCASSPGENYGYTFGSGTRLTVV.

The rearrangement links TRBV29-1 to TRBJ2-3, with 10 nucleotides matching TRBD2. Losses at the gene ends were 6 bases for V and 0 bases for J; bases not matched to a gene: 15. Germline V gene lookup returns CDR1 SQVTM and CDR2 ANQGSEA. This CDR3 is built from 18 residues. The CDR3 DNA is TGCAGCGTCTGGACTAGCGGTAGAGAGGCGGGAAGCACAGATACGCAGTATTTT. Amino acid sequence: CSVWTSGREAGSTDTQYF.

This clone showed up just a few times. The V gene is TRBV19, the J gene TRBJ1-5; maybe TRBD1 (6 bases). The CDR3 has 14 residues. Germline CDR1 LNHDA, CDR2 SQIVND (reference sequence). Trimming left V 6 bases short and J 2 bases short, with 11 bases between. CDR3 region: CASRRGAGNQPQHF. CDR3 in DNA: TGTGCCAGTAGGCGGGGGGCGGGCAATCAGCCCCAGCATTTT.

This chain links TRBV6-1 with TRBJ2-7; TRBD1 agrees at 8 bases. The CDR3 is 13 residues long. The V and J ends lost 6 bases and 1 base, in that order; junction bases with no gene match: 2. CDR1 and CDR2 (germline): MNHNS, SASEGT. The CDR3 DNA is TGTGCCAGCAGCCACAGGGGGTCCTACGAGCAGTACTTC. It codes for CASSHRGSYEQYF.

J is TRBJ2-1 and V is TRBV2, with 12 positions matching TRBD2. Germline V lookup: CDR1 SNHLY, CDR2 FYNNEI. Losses at the gene ends were 3 bases for V and 10 bases for J; bases not matched to a gene: 10. The CDR3 runs to 16 residues. Here the CDR3 reads CASSDTSGGRLGEQFF. In nucleotides, the CDR3 is TGTGCCAGCAGTGACACTAGCGGGGGGCGGTTGGGGGAGCAGTTCTTC.

The chain links TRBV9 to TRBJ2-7, with 9 bases matching TRBD2. Germline CDR1 SGDLS, CDR2 YYNGEE. V lost 3 bases, J lost 6 bases, and 7 bases stayed unmatched. This CDR3 contains 14 residues. The CDR3 bases are TGTGCCAGCAGCGCCCAGCCTAGCGGGATCGAGCAGTACTTC. Its protein product is CASSAQPSGIEQYF.

The J gene is TRBJ2-3, the V gene TRBV10-3; 13 positions agree with TRBD2. The CDR3 runs to 16 residues. V trimming: 5 bases; J trimming: 5 bases; junction bases outside the gene matches: 7. Per germline, CDR1 ENHRY and CDR2 SYGVKD. The CDR3 DNA reads TGTGCCATCAGTCGGACTAGCGGGAGCGATGGAGATACGCAGTATTTT. Its protein product is CAISRTSGSDGDTQYF.

To note about this clone: The junction and the germline gene differ at one end; a read error may be behind it. V and J are TRBV9 and TRBJ2-6, with D perhaps TRBD1 (6 bases). The CDR3 has 16 amino acids. CDR1 is SGDLS and CDR2 is YYNGEE in the germline V gene. The CDR3 DNA reads as TGTGCCAGCAGCTGGGGGCAGTCCTCTGGGGCCAACGGCCTGACTTTC. Amino acids: CASSWGQSSGANGLTF. The complete variable domain, with remaining parts taken from reference TRBV9 and TRBJ2-6, reads DSGVTQTPKHLITATGQRVTLRCSPRSGDLSVYWYQQSLDQGLQFLIQYYNGEERAKGNILERFSAQQFPDLHSELNLSSLELGDSALYFCASSWGQSSGANGLTFGAGSRLTVL.

This sequence joins TRBV2 and TRBJ1-3; D ambiguous. This CDR3 comprises 12 residues. Germline CDR1 is SNHLY and CDR2 is FYNNEI. V dropped 6 bases and J dropped 12 bases, with 15 bases sitting between them. The CDR3: CASRRDGTDIYF. CDR3 sequence (DNA): TGTGCCAGCAGGCGGGATGGAACGGACATATATTTT.

The chain carries TRBV5-4 and TRBJ2-2; D is unresolved. From germline, CDR1 is SGHNT and CDR2 YYREEE (reference sequence). The ends were cut back, 0 bases at V and 6 bases at J, with 9 bases in the middle. This CDR3 is 14 amino acids long. The CDR3 coding sequence is TGTGCCAGCAGCTTGGAGCCTGTGGCCGGGGAGCTGTTTTTT. Translating gives CASSLEPVAGELFF.

CDR3 amino acids: CASSPPGGELFF. As DNA, the CDR3 is TGTGCCAGCAGTCCTCCAGGGGGGGAGCTGTTTTTT. The V gene is TRBV9, the J gene TRBJ2-2; D is possibly TRBD1 (5 bases). V was pared by 5 bases and J by 8 bases, with 10 bases between. Germline loops: CDR1 SGDLS, CDR2 YYNGEE. CDR3 size: 12 residues.

This clone was found once. V gene TRBV7-2 combines with J gene TRBJ1-1, with D tentatively TRBD1 (6 bases). V lost 1 base to trimming and J lost 1 base, with 13 bases between them. CDR3 length: 16 amino acids. The germline V gene has CDR1 SGHTA and CDR2 FQGNSA. The DNA for the CDR3 is TGTGCCAGCAGCTTAGGAAGACAGGAGAGGAACACTGAAGCTTTCTTT. Its translation: CASSLGRQERNTEAFF.